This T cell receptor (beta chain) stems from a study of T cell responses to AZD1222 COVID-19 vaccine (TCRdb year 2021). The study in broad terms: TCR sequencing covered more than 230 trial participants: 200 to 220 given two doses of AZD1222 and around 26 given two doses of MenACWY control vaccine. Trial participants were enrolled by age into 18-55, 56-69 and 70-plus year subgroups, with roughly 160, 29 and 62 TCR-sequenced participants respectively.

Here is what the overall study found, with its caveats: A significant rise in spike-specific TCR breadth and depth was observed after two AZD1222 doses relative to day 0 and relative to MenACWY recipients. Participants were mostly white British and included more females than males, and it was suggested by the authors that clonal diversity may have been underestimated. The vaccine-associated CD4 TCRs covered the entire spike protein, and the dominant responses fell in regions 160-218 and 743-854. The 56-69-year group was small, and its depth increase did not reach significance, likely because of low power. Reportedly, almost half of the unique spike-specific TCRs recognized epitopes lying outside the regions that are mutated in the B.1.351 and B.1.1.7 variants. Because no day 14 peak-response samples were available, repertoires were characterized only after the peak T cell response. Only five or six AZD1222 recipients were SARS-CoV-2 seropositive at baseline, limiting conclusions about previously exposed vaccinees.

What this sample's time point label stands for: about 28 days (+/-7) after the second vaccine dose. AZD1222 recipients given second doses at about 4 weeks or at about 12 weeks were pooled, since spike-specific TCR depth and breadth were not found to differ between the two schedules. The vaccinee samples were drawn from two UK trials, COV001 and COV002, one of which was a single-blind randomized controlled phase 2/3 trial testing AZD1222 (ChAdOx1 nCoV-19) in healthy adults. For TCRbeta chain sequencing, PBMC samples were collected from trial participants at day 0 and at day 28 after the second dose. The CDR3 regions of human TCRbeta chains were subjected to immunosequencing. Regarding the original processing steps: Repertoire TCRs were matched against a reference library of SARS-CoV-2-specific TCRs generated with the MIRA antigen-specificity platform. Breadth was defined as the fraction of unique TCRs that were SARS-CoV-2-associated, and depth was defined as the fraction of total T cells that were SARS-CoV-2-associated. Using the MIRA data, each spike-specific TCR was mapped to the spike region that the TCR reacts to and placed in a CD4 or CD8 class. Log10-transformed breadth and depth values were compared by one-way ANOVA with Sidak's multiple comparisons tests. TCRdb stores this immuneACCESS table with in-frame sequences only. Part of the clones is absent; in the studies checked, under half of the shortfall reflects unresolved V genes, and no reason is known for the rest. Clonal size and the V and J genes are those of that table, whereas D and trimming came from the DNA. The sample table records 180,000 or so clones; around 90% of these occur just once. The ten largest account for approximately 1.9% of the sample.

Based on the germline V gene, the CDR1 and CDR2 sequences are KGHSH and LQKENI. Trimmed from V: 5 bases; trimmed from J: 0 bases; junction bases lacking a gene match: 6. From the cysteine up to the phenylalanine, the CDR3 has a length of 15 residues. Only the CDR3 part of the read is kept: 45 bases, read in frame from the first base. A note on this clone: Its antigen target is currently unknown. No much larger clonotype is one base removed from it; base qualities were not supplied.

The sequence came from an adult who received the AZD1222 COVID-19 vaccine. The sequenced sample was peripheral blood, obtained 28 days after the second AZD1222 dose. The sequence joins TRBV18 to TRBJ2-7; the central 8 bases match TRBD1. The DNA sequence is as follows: TGTGCCAGCTCAGCTGGACAGGGTAGCTCCTACGAGCAGTACTTC. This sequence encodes CASSAGQGSSYEQYF.